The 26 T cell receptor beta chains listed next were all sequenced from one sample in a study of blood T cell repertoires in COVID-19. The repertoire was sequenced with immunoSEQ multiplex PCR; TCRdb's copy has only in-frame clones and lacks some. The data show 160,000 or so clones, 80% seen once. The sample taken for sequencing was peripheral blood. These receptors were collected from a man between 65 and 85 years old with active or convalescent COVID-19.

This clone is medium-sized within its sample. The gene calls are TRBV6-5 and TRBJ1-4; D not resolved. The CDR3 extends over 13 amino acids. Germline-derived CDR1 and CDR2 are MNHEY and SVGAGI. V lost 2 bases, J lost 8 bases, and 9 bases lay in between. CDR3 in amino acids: CASSYGLQEKLFF. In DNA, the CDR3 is TGTGCCAGCAGTTACGGCTTGCAGGAAAAACTGTTTTTT.

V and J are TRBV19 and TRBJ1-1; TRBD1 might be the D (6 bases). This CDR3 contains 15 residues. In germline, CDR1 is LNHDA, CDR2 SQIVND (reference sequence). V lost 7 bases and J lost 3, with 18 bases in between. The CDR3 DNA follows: TGTGCCAGTACCCCACAGGGCTGGGTGGACACTGAAGCTTTCTTT. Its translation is CASTPQGWVDTEAFF.

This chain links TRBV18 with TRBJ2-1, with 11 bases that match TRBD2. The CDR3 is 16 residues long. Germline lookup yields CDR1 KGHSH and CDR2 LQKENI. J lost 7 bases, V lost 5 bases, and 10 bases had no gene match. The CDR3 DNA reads TGTGCCAGCTCATTTCCGGGACTAGCGGTAATAAATGAGCAGTTCTTC. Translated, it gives CASSFPGLAVINEQFF.

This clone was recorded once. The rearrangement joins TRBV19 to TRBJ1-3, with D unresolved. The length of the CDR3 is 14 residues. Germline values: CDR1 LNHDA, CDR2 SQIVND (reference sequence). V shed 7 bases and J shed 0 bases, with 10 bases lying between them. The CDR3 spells CASTNSFSGNTIYF. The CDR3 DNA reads TGTGCCAGTACCAATAGCTTCTCTGGAAACACCATATATTTT.

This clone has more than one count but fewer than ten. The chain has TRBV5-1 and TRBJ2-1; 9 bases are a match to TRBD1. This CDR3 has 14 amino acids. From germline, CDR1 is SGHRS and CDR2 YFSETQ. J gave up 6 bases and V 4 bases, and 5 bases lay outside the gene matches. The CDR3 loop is CASSVGTGSNEQFF. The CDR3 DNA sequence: TGCGCCAGCAGCGTAGGGACAGGGAGCAATGAGCAGTTCTTC. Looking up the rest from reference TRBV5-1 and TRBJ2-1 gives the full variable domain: KAGVTQTPRYLIKTRGQQVTLSCSPISGHRSVSWYQQTPGQGLQFLFEYFSETQRNKGNFPGRFSGRQFSNSRSEMNVSTLELGDSALYLCASSVGTGSNEQFFGPGTRLTVL.

CDR3 amino acids: CASSQDLRTDTQYF. The DNA of the CDR3 is TGCGCCAGCAGCCAAGACCTACGCACAGATACGCAGTATTTT. The gene calls are TRBV4-3 and TRBJ2-3, with D uncertain. CDR3 length: 14 amino acids. The V end lost 0 bases, the J end lost 1 base, and 5 bases lay between the germline ends. Germline CDR1 reads LGHNA; CDR2 reads YSLEER.

The CDR3 nucleotides are TGCGCCAGCAGCGTACAGGGGCCGGGAGATGAAAAACTGTTTTTT. Translating it yields CASSVQGPGDEKLFF. V gene TRBV5-1 combines with J gene TRBJ1-4; the match to TRBD1 covers 7 bases. J gave up 6 bases and V 4 bases, and 9 bases lay outside the gene matches. The CDR3 consists of 15 residues. Germline CDR1 reads SGHRS; CDR2 reads YFSETQ.

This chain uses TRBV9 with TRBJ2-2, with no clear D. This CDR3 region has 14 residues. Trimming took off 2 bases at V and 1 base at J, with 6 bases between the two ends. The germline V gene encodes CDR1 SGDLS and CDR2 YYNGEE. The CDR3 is CASSVQRNTGELFF. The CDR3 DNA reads TGTGCCAGCAGCGTCCAGCGGAACACCGGGGAGCTGTTTTTT. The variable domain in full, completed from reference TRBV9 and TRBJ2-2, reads DSGVTQTPKHLITATGQRVTLRCSPRSGDLSVYWYQQSLDQGLQFLIQYYNGEERAKGNILERFSAQQFPDLHSELNLSSLELGDSALYFCASSVQRNTGELFFGEGSRLTVL.

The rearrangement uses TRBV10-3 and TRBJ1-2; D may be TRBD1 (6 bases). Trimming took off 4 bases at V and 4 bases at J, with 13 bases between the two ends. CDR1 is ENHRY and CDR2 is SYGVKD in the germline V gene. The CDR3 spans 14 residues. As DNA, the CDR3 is TGTGCCATCAGTGGAACAGGGAAGGCCTATGGCTACACCTTC. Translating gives CAISGTGKAYGYTF.

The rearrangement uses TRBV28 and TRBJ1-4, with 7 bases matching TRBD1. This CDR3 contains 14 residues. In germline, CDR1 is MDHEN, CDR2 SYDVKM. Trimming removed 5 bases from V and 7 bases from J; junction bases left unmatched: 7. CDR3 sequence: CASSLGQDLEKLFF. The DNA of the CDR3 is TGTGCCAGCAGTCTTGGACAGGACCTTGAAAAACTGTTTTTT.

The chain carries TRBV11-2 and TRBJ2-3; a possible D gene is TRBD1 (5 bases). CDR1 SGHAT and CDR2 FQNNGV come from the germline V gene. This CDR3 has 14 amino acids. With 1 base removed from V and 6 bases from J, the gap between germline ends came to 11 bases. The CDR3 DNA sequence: TGTGCCAGCAGCTTAGCAGGGTATACGGATACGCAGTATTTT. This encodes CASSLAGYTDTQYF.

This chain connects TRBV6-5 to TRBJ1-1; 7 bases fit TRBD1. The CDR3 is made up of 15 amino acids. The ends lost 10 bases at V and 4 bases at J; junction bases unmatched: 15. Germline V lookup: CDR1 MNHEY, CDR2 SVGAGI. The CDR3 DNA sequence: TGTGCCATCGAACAGGGGAGAGATTGGGGCACTGAAGCTTTCTTT. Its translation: CAIEQGRDWGTEAFF.

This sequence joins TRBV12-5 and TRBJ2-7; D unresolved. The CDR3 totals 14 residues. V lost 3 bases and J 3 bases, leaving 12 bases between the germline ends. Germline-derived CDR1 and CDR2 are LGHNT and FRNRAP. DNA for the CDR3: TGTGCTAGTGGTTTTTCGTACGGTGACTACGAGCAGTACTTC. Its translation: CASGFSYGDYEQYF.

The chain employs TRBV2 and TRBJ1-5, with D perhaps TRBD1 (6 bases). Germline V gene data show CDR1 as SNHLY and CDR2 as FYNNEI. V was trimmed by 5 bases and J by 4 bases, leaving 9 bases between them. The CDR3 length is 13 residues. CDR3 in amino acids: CASSRQANQPQHF. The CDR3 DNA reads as TGTGCCAGCAGTAGACAGGCAAATCAGCCCCAGCATTTT.

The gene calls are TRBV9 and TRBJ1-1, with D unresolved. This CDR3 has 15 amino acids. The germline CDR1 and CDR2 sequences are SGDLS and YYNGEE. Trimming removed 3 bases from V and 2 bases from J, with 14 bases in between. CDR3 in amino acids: CASSAAGVVNTEAFF. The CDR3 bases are TGTGCCAGCAGCGCTGCCGGGGTGGTCAACACTGAAGCTTTCTTT.

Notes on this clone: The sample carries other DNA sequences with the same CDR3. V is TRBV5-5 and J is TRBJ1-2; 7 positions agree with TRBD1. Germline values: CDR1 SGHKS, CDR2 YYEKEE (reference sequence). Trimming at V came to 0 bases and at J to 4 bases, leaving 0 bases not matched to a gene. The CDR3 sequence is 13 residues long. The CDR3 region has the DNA TGTGCCAGCAGCTTGGACAGGGGCTATGGCTACACCTTC. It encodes CASSLDRGYGYTF.

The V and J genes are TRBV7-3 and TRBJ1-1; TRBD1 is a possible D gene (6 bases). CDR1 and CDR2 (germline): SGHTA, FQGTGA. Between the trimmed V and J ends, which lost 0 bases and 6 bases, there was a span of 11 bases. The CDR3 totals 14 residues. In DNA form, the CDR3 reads TGTGCCAGCAGCTTAACTGGCGGGGGGCCTGAAGCTTTCTTT. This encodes CASSLTGGGPEAFF.

The CDR3 DNA is TGTGCCAGCGTTCTACAGGGCCTATCCTACGAGCAGTACTTC. The encoded protein is CASVLQGLSYEQYF. This chain links TRBV6-5 with TRBJ2-7; D may be TRBD1 (6 bases). This CDR3 is built from 14 residues. Germline lookup yields CDR1 MNHEY and CDR2 SVGAGI. V lost 8 bases and J lost 1, with 15 bases in between.

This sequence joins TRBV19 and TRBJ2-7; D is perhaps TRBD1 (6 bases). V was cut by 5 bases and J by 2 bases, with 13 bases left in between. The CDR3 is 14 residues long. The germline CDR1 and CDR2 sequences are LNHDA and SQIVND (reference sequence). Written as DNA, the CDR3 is TGTGCCAGTAGTCCTGACAGGCTCACCTACGAGCAGTACTTC. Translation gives CASSPDRLTYEQYF.

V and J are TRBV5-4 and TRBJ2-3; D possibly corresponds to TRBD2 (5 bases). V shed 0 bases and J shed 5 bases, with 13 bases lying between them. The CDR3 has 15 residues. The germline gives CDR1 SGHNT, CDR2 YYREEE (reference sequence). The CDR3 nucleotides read TGTGCCAGCAGCTTGGCTGCCTCTGAGGGAGATACGCAGTATTTT. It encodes CASSLAASEGDTQYF.

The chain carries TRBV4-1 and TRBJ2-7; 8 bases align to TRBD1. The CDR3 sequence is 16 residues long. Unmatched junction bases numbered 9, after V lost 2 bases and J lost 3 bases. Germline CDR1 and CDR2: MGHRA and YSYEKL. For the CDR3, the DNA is TGCGCCAGCAGCCAAATCCTCGACAGGGGTAGCTACGAGCAGTACTTC. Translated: CASSQILDRGSYEQYF.

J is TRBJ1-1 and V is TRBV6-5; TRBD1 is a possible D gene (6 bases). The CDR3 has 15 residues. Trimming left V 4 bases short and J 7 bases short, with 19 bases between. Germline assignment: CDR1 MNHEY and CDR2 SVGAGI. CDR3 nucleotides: TGTGCCAGCAGTTCCAACGTGGACAGTATTATTGAAGCTTTCTTT. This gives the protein CASSSNVDSIIEAFF.

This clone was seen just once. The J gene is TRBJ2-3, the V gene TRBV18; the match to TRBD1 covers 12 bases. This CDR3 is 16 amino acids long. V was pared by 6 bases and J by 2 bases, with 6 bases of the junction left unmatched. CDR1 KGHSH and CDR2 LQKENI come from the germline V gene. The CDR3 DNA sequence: TGTGCCAGCTCCCCCCGGGACAGGGGGCTCACAGATACGCAGTATTTT. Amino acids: CASSPRDRGLTDTQYF.

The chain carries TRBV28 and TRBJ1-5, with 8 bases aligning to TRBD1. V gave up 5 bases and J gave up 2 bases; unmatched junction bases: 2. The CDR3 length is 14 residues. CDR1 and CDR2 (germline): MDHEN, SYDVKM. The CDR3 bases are TGTGCCAGCAGTCCGGGACAGGGCAATCAGCCCCAGCATTTT. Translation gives CASSPGQGNQPQHF. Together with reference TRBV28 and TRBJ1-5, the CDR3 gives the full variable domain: DVKVTQSSRYLVKRTGEKVFLECVQDMDHENMFWYRQDPGLGLRLIYFSYDVKMKEKGDIPEGYSVSREKKERFSLILESASTNQTSMYLCASSPGQGNQPQHFGDGTRLSIL.

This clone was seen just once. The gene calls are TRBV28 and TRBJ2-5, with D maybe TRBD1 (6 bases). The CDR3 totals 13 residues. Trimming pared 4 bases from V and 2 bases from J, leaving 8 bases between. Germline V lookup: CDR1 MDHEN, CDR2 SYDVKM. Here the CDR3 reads CASSSDSQETQYF. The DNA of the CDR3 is TGTGCCAGCAGTTCGGACAGTCAAGAGACCCAGTACTTC.

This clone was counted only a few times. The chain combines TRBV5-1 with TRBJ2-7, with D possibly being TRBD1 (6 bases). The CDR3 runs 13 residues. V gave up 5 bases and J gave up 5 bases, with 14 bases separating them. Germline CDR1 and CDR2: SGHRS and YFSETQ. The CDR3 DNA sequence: TGCGCCAGCAGTAGGAGACAGGATGACGAGCAGTACTTC. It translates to CASSRRQDDEQYF.